This is a list of T cell receptor beta chains from one sample in a study of cytomegalovirus exposure and HLA in healthy donors. Sequencing was performed with immunoSEQ multiplex PCR; in TCRdb, only in-frame clones are kept and a portion is missing. The sample features 87,000 or so clones, with 15% to 17% in its top ten. Sequenced sample: PBMCs. These receptors came from a man in his fifties in good health and CMV-seropositive. CDR3s include the opening cysteine and the closing phenylalanine or tryptophan. Each record gives: CDR3 protein, CDR3 DNA, V gene, D gene, CDR3 length, J gene. D genes are given only for firm matches.

cdr3_aa: CASSVGSGIYNEQFF
cdr3_nt: TGTGCCAGCAGCGTGGGTAGCGGGATATACAATGAGCAGTTCTTC
v_call: TRBV9
d_call: TRBD2
cdr3_length: 15
j_call: TRBJ2-1

cdr3_aa: CASSQSGRRETQYF
cdr3_nt: TGCGCCAGCAGCCAAAGCGGGAGGCGTGAGACCCAGTACTTC
v_call: TRBV4-1
d_call: TRBD2
cdr3_length: 14
j_call: TRBJ2-5

cdr3_aa: CASSLGLSIQETQYF
cdr3_nt: TGTGCCAGCAGCTTGGGTCTTTCTATTCAAGAGACCCAGTACTTC
v_call: TRBV5-4
d_call: NA
cdr3_length: 15
j_call: TRBJ2-5

cdr3_aa: CASSLARVTGELFF
cdr3_nt: TGTGCCAGCAGCTTAGCCAGGGTCACCGGGGAGCTGTTTTTT
v_call: TRBV7-9
d_call: NA
cdr3_length: 14
j_call: TRBJ2-2

cdr3_aa: CASSAGLAGVEQFF
cdr3_nt: TGTGCCAGCAGCGCTGGACTAGCGGGAGTGGAGCAGTTCTTC
v_call: TRBV9
d_call: TRBD2
cdr3_length: 14
j_call: TRBJ2-1

cdr3_aa: CASGSSGRYEQYF
cdr3_nt: TGTGCCAGCGGTTCTAGCGGGAGATACGAGCAGTACTTC
v_call: TRBV11-3
d_call: TRBD2
cdr3_length: 13
j_call: TRBJ2-7

cdr3_aa: CSGRDRSEKLFF
cdr3_nt: TGCAGCGGAAGGGACAGGAGTGAAAAACTGTTTTTT
v_call: TRBV29-1
d_call: TRBD1
cdr3_length: 12
j_call: TRBJ1-4

cdr3_aa: CASSLGQGLNEKLFF
cdr3_nt: TGTGCCAGCAGCCTCGGACAGGGTCTGAATGAAAAACTGTTTTTT
v_call: TRBV21-1
d_call: NA
cdr3_length: 15
j_call: TRBJ1-4

cdr3_aa: CASSQGQVVSGNTIYF
cdr3_nt: TGTGCCAGCAGCCAAGGACAGGTAGTCTCTGGAAACACCATATATTTT
v_call: TRBV4-2
d_call: NA
cdr3_length: 16
j_call: TRBJ1-3

cdr3_aa: CAISLQGGTEAFF
cdr3_nt: TGTGCCATCAGTCTACAGGGGGGTACTGAAGCTTTCTTT
v_call: TRBV10-3
d_call: TRBD1
cdr3_length: 13
j_call: TRBJ1-1

cdr3_aa: CASSRQEAGPDTQYF
cdr3_nt: TGCGCCAGCAGCCGCCAGGAGGCCGGGCCAGATACGCAGTATTTT
v_call: TRBV4-1
d_call: NA
cdr3_length: 15
j_call: TRBJ2-3

cdr3_aa: CASSLAANTGELFF
cdr3_nt: TGTGCCAGCTCCTTGGCTGCGAACACCGGGGAGCTGTTTTTT
v_call: TRBV18
d_call: NA
cdr3_length: 14
j_call: TRBJ2-2

cdr3_aa: CASSQDPGVGDTQYF
cdr3_nt: TGTGCCAGCAGCCAAGATCCGGGGGTGGGAGATACGCAGTATTTT
v_call: TRBV4-2
d_call: NA
cdr3_length: 15
j_call: TRBJ2-3

cdr3_aa: CASSYGQVTGGYTF
cdr3_nt: TGTGCCAGCAGTTACGGACAGGTTACGGGTGGCTACACCTTC
v_call: TRBV6-6
d_call: TRBD1
cdr3_length: 14
j_call: TRBJ1-2

cdr3_aa: CSVEAGSIYEQYF
cdr3_nt: TGCAGCGTTGAAGCCGGTAGTATCTACGAGCAGTACTTC
v_call: TRBV29-1
d_call: NA
cdr3_length: 13
j_call: TRBJ2-7

cdr3_aa: CASSLEGEVHQPQHF
cdr3_nt: TGTGCCAGCAGCTTGGAAGGGGAGGTACATCAGCCCCAGCATTTT
v_call: TRBV5-6
d_call: NA
cdr3_length: 15
j_call: TRBJ1-5

cdr3_aa: CAWGTGATDTQYF
cdr3_nt: TGTGCCTGGGGGACAGGGGCCACAGATACGCAGTATTTT
v_call: TRBV30
d_call: TRBD1
cdr3_length: 13
j_call: TRBJ2-3

cdr3_aa: CASSQGTVGTEAFF
cdr3_nt: TGTGCCAGCAGCCAAGGGACTGTCGGCACTGAAGCTTTCTTT
v_call: TRBV9
d_call: NA
cdr3_length: 14
j_call: TRBJ1-1

cdr3_aa: CASSLEGGENTEAFF
cdr3_nt: TGTGCCAGCAGCTTGGAAGGAGGGGAGAACACTGAAGCTTTCTTT
v_call: TRBV5-5
d_call: NA
cdr3_length: 15
j_call: TRBJ1-1

cdr3_aa: CASSQDRSIYEQYF
cdr3_nt: TGTGCCAGCAGCCAAGACAGGAGTATCTACGAGCAGTACTTC
v_call: TRBV7-6
d_call: NA
cdr3_length: 14
j_call: TRBJ2-7

cdr3_aa: CASSNSGNQPQHF
cdr3_nt: TGTGCCAGCAGTAATTCTGGCAATCAGCCCCAGCATTTT
v_call: TRBV27
d_call: NA
cdr3_length: 13
j_call: TRBJ1-5

cdr3_aa: CASSLEAGEGNTIYF
cdr3_nt: TGTGCCAGCAGCTTAGAAGCGGGGGAGGGAAACACCATATATTTT
v_call: TRBV7-8
d_call: NA
cdr3_length: 15
j_call: TRBJ1-3